This T cell receptor (beta chain) was recovered during a study of T cell responses to AZD1222 COVID-19 vaccine. Sequencing used immunoSEQ multiplex PCR; TCRdb keeps in-frame clones, though not all of them. The sample has 150,000 to 200,000 clones; over 70% are singletons. On this clone: The target antigen is unknown. At one of its ends the junction is not consistent with the germline gene, which may arise from a read error.

General observations from the study: There were mostly white British donors and more females than males, and clonal diversity was possibly underestimated.

The CDR3 loop spans 13 amino acids. The V gene's germline CDR1 is SSHAT and CDR2 FNYEAQ (reference sequence). The chain links TRBV7-7 to TRBJ2-5, with D possibly being TRBD1 (5 bases). The material sequenced was peripheral blood, taken on day 0 of MenACWY control vaccination. This clonotype originated in an adult in good health. CDR3 sequence: CASSLRQQETQYF. For the CDR3, the DNA is TGTGCTAGCAGCTTAAGACAGCAAGAGACCCAGTACTTC.